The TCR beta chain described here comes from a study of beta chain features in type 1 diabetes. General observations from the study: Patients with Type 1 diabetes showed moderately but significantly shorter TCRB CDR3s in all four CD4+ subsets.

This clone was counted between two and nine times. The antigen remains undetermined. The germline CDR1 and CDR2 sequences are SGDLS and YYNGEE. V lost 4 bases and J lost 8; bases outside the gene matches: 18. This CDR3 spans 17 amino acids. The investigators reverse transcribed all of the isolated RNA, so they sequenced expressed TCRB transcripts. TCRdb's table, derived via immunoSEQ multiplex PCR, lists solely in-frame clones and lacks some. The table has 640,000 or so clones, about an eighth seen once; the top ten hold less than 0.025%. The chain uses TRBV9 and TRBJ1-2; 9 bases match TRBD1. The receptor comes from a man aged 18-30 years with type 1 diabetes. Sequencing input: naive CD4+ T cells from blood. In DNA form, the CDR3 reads TGTGCCAGCAGCCCCAGGGGGACAGGGCCCGGAAGCAGGGGCTACACCTTC. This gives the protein CASSPRGTGPGSRGYTF.